A single sample gave rise to the 31 T cell receptor beta chains below, sequenced in a study of T cells after yellow fever vaccination. MiXCR, run by TCRdb on the 5' RACE reads, gives a single entry per CDR3 protein. Among about 170,000 distinct CDR3 sequences listed, approximately 6% were seen once. The starting material was CD4+ T cells sorted from PBMCs, obtained on the day of the first yellow fever vaccination. The receptor source for this set is a man younger than 35 who received the YFV17D yellow fever vaccine.

This clonotype was counted between two and nine times. The chain carries TRBV11-2 and TRBJ1-5; TRBD1 agrees at 7 bases. The junction had 10 bases not matched to a gene; V was cut back by 6 bases and J by 5 bases. CDR3 length equals 15 residues. Germline assignment: CDR1 SGHAT and CDR2 FQNNGV. As DNA, the CDR3 is TGTGCCAGCAGTTCCCGGGGGGGACAGCATCAGCCCCAGCATTTT. It encodes CASSSRGGQHQPQHF.

This clonotype showed up many times. V usage is TRBV7-2 and J usage is TRBJ1-4, with unresolved D. CDR1 is SGHTA, CDR2 FQGNSA, per germline. V lost 5 bases and J lost 11, with 15 bases in between. The CDR3 is 13 amino acids. The DNA for the CDR3 is TGTGCCAGCAGCACGGCGAATTGGGAGAAACTGTTTTTT. It yields the protein CASSTANWEKLFF. The entire variable domain, with the rest obtained from reference TRBV7-2 and TRBJ1-4, is as follows: GAGVSQSPSNKVTEKGKDVELRCDPISGHTALYWYRQSLGQGLEFLIYFQGNSAPDKSGLPSDRFSAERTGGSVSTLTIQRTQQEDSAVYLCASSTANWEKLFFGSGTQLSVL.

V and J are TRBV24-1 and TRBJ2-1; 7 positions match TRBD2. Trimming at V came to 9 bases and at J to 0 bases, leaving 4 bases not matched to a gene. The germline CDR1 and CDR2 sequences are KGHDR and SFDVKD. The CDR3 is 14 amino acids. The CDR3 coding sequence is TGTGCCACCTCGGGGGGTAGCTCCTACAATGAGCAGTTCTTC. The encoded protein is CATSGGSSYNEQFF.

This chain connects TRBV5-1 to TRBJ2-3, with 7 bases identical to TRBD1. This CDR3 is 14 amino acids long. Losses at the gene ends were 4 bases for V and 0 bases for J; bases not matched to a gene: 2. The germline gives CDR1 SGHRS, CDR2 YFSETQ. The CDR3 nucleotides read TGCGCCAGCAGCGACAGGGTTAGCACAGATACGCAGTATTTT. This translates into CASSDRVSTDTQYF. The whole variable domain, filled in from reference TRBV5-1 and TRBJ2-3, reads KAGVTQTPRYLIKTRGQQVTLSCSPISGHRSVSWYQQTPGQGLQFLFEYFSETQRNKGNFPGRFSGRQFSNSRSEMNVSTLELGDSALYLCASSDRVSTDTQYFGPGTRLTVL.

This clonotype has a handful of counts. The chain uses TRBV7-2 and TRBJ2-2; 8 positions agree with TRBD2. V was clipped by 6 bases and J by 4 bases; unmatched bases: 13. The CDR3 sequence is 17 residues long. CDR1 SGHTA and CDR2 FQGNSA come from the germline V gene. CDR3 DNA: TGTGCCAGCAGGAGGTGGACAAGCGGGGGAATCACCGGGGAGCTGTTTTTT. This gives the protein CASRRWTSGGITGELFF.

This clonotype showed up many times. The genes are TRBV20-1 and TRBJ1-5, with TRBD1 matching 10 bases. Unmatched junction bases numbered 1, after V lost 5 bases and J lost 0 bases. The CDR3 has 14 residues. The germline gives CDR1 DFQATT, CDR2 SNEGSKA (reference sequence). The CDR3 coding sequence is TGCAGTGCTCGGACAGGGGGTAGCAATCAGCCCCAGCATTTT. It encodes CSARTGGSNQPQHF.

This clonotype was observed a handful of times. This rearrangement joins TRBV6-5 to TRBJ1-5; a weak D match, TRBD1 (6 bases). Germline V CDR1 and CDR2: MNHEY, SVGAGI. V shed 4 bases and J shed 2 bases, with 18 bases lying between them. This CDR3 is 17 amino acids long. The CDR3: CASSSHRQGSRNQPQHF. In nucleotides, the CDR3 is TGTGCCAGCAGTTCCCACAGGCAGGGGTCCCGCAATCAGCCCCAGCATTTT.

This clonotype has more than one count but fewer than ten. This chain joins TRBV7-2 and TRBJ2-5; TRBD2 matches at 10 bases. The CDR3 spans 16 residues. The germline V gene encodes CDR1 SGHTA and CDR2 FQGNSA. With 5 bases clipped from V and 4 bases from J, the junction kept 10 bases outside the gene matches. The CDR3 nucleotides read TGTGCCAGCAGCGCCTCCCTAGCGGGGGTCGGAGAGACCCAGTACTTC. Translating gives CASSASLAGVGETQYF.

This clonotype was detected a few times. The CDR3 reads CASSLRGAQRPQHF. The DNA for the CDR3 is TGTGCCAGCAGCTTAAGGGGGGCGCAGAGGCCCCAGCATTTT. V and J are TRBV7-2 and TRBJ1-5; D is possibly TRBD1 (6 bases). The germline V and J ends were trimmed by 2 bases and 9 bases, with 14 bases remaining between them. The CDR3 has 14 residues. From germline, CDR1 is SGHTA and CDR2 FQGNSA.

This chain connects TRBV6-2 or TRBV6-3 to TRBJ2-7, with 8 bases identical to TRBD1. The CDR3 loop spans 14 amino acids. The trim removed 6 bases at V and 7 bases at J, leaving 11 bases unmatched. Germline lookup yields CDR1 MNHEY and CDR2 SVGEGT. The CDR3 spells CASSPLGQGREQYV. As DNA, the CDR3 is TGTGCCAGCAGCCCCCTCGGACAGGGTAGGGAGCAGTACGTC.

The genes are TRBV11-2 and TRBJ2-4; 12 nucleotides line up with TRBD2. The CDR3 covers 14 residues. Germline-derived CDR1 and CDR2 are SGHAT and FQNNGV. Trimming cost V 5 bases and J 9 bases; bases outside gene matches: 5. CDR3 DNA sequence: TGTGCCAGCAGCGACACTAGCGGGGGGTTCATTCAGTACTTC. Residues: CASSDTSGGFIQYF.

This chain's CDR3 is CASSQTGGETQYF. The CDR3 nucleotides read TGTGCCAGCTCACAAACAGGGGGAGAGACCCAGTACTTC. This chain links TRBV18 with TRBJ2-5, with 8 bases that match TRBD1. V lost 4 bases and J lost 4; bases outside the gene matches: 2. This CDR3 region has 13 residues. Germline V gene sequence: CDR1 KGHSH, CDR2 LQKENI.

This clonotype was counted only a few times. V gene TRBV9 combines with J gene TRBJ1-2; no firm D call. The V end lost 0 bases, the J end lost 8 bases, and 11 bases lay between the germline ends. Germline V gene lookup returns CDR1 SGDLS and CDR2 YYNGEE. The CDR3 has 13 residues. The CDR3 nucleotides read TGTGCCAGCAGCGTAGCTACGAGGGTCGGCTACACCTTC. Translating it yields CASSVATRVGYTF.

The chain combines TRBV2 with TRBJ1-2, with TRBD1 matching 7 bases. Germline assignment: CDR1 SNHLY and CDR2 FYNNEI. The CDR3 consists of 12 residues. The V segment lost 6 bases and the J segment 8 bases; nucleotides outside the gene matches: 6. As DNA, the CDR3 is TGTGCCAGCAGCCCCGACAGGGACGGCTACACCTTC. The encoded protein is CASSPDRDGYTF. The whole variable domain, filled in from reference TRBV2 and TRBJ1-2, reads EPEVTQTPSHQVTQMGQEVILRCVPISNHLYFYWYRQILGQKVEFLVSFYNNEISEKSEIFDDQFSVERPDGSNFTLKIRSTKLEDSAMYFCASSPDRDGYTFGSGTRLTVV.

This clonotype was recorded a few times. This chain links TRBV6-5 with TRBJ1-5; D not certain. This CDR3 has 16 amino acids. Trimming left V 10 bases short and J 4 bases short, with 23 bases between. The germline V gene encodes CDR1 MNHEY and CDR2 SVGAGI. The CDR3 reads CATSTTSTYPNQPQHF. CDR3 in DNA: TGTGCCACCTCCACGACTTCGACGTACCCAAATCAGCCCCAGCATTTT.

The chain links TRBV20-1 to TRBJ1-5; TRBD1 matches 11 bases. The CDR3 contains 15 residues. Germline CDR1 and CDR2: DFQATT and SNEGSKA (reference sequence). The J segment lost 4 bases and the V segment lost 2 bases, leaving 4 bases of the junction unmatched. CDR3 loop: CSARRTGGYNQPQHF. The CDR3 region has the DNA TGCAGTGCTAGACGGACAGGGGGCTATAATCAGCCCCAGCATTTT.

This clonotype has a handful of counts. This sequence joins TRBV7-9 and TRBJ2-2; D gene ambiguous. This CDR3 is built from 17 residues. Between the trimmed V and J ends, which lost 4 bases and 7 bases, there was a span of 22 bases. From germline, CDR1 is SEHNR and CDR2 FQNEAQ (reference sequence). CDR3 loop: CASSSGLRVGGRGELFF. The CDR3 region has the DNA TGTGCCAGCAGCTCGGGCCTCCGCGTGGGTGGTCGCGGGGAGCTGTTTTTT.

J is TRBJ2-1 and V is TRBV7-9; 7 nucleotides align to TRBD2. Trimming at V came to 10 bases and at J to 3 bases, leaving 9 bases not matched to a gene. This CDR3 is 14 amino acids long. CDR1 is SEHNR and CDR2 is FQNEAQ in the germline V gene (reference sequence). CDR3 amino acids: CATEWGGIYNEQFF. The CDR3 coding sequence is TGTGCCACCGAATGGGGGGGGATCTACAATGAGCAGTTCTTC.

The chain joins TRBV7-2 to TRBJ1-2, with 7 positions matching TRBD1. V lost 8 bases to trimming and J lost 9 bases; unmatched junction nucleotides: 18. The CDR3 runs 15 residues. Germline V gene data show CDR1 as SGHTA and CDR2 as FQGNSA. Here the CDR3 DNA reads TGTGCCAGCGGGGAGACATGGGAGGGGGCAGGTAGCTACACCTTC. Translation gives CASGETWEGAGSYTF.

The V call is TRBV3-1, the J call TRBJ1-2; D possibly corresponds to TRBD1 (5 bases). The CDR3 consists of 15 residues. The V gene lost 4 bases and the J gene lost 0 bases, with 12 bases spanning the gap. Germline V gene lookup returns CDR1 LGHDT and CDR2 YNNKEL (reference sequence). CDR3 in DNA: TGTGCCAGCAGCCCCCAGGGTGAAACTAACTATGGCTACACCTTC. It is translated as CASSPQGETNYGYTF.

V is TRBV6-1 and J is TRBJ2-5, with D hard to call. Germline CDR1 MNHNS, CDR2 SASEGT. This CDR3 region has 13 residues. Trimming cost V 10 bases and J 4 bases, with 16 bases left between them. The CDR3 is CATQERQRETQYF. As DNA, the CDR3 is TGTGCCACCCAGGAACGGCAGCGAGAGACCCAGTACTTC.

This clonotype has a count of ten or more. DNA for the CDR3: TGCAGTGCTAGAGCAGGGCTAGCCTACGAGCAGTACTTC. This encodes CSARAGLAYEQYF. The J gene is TRBJ2-7, the V gene TRBV20-1; the D gene is possibly TRBD1 (5 bases). V lost 1 base to trimming and J lost 2 bases, with 9 bases between them. The CDR3 has 13 amino acids. The germline CDR1 and CDR2 sequences are DFQATT and SNEGSKA (reference sequence).

At least ten counts were recorded for this clonotype. The rearrangement joins TRBV4-3 to TRBJ2-5, with D possibly TRBD2 on 5 matching bases. V was shortened by 0 bases and J by 7 bases, with 18 bases between the two germline ends. There are 16 residues in the CDR3. Germline CDR1 is LGHNA and CDR2 is YSLEER. The DNA of the CDR3 is TGCGCCAGCAGCCAAGATTTGACTACCTTAGGACTGACCCAGTACTTC. Translated, it gives CASSQDLTTLGLTQYF.

The table lists this clonotype with many counts. The rearrangement uses TRBV4-3 and TRBJ2-7; D is undetermined. Germline assignment: CDR1 LGHNA and CDR2 YSLEER. With 1 base removed from V and 0 bases from J, the gap between germline ends came to 7 bases. This CDR3 region has 14 residues. CDR3 bases: TGCGCCAGCAGCCAAGGGGCCAGCTCCTACGAGCAGTACGTC. Translating gives CASSQGASSYEQYV.

With regard to this clonotype: One base away lies a much larger clone, so this may be a sequencing read error. This sequence joins TRBV5-1 and TRBJ2-5, with 10 bases that match TRBD1. The CDR3 runs to 12 residues. The V segment lost 8 bases and the J segment 7 bases; nucleotides outside the gene matches: 5. Germline V gene lookup returns CDR1 SGHRS and CDR2 YFSETQ. The CDR3 is CARSWDRGTQYF. CDR3 DNA: TGCGCCAGAAGTTGGGACAGGGGGACCCAGTACTTC.

This clonotype was found many times. The chain carries TRBV5-1 and TRBJ2-1; 9 bases are a match to TRBD1. The CDR3 sequence is 14 residues long. Germline V gene data show CDR1 as SGHRS and CDR2 as YFSETQ. V was pared by 4 bases and J by 7 bases, with 6 bases of the junction left unmatched. The DNA for the CDR3 is TGCGCCAGCAGCCTGGGACAGGGATTTAATGAGCAGTTCTTC. Amino acids: CASSLGQGFNEQFF.

This clonotype came up many times. CDR3 coding DNA: TGTGCCAGCAGCCCAAGCGCAGAGTTTAATTCACCCCTCCACTTT. It yields the protein CASSPSAEFNSPLHF. The chain links TRBV5-5 to TRBJ1-6; D not resolved. The CDR3 is 15 residues long. V lost 4 bases and J 6 bases, leaving 14 bases between the germline ends. Germline CDR1 and CDR2: SGHKS and YYEKEE (reference sequence).

This clonotype was found many times. The V and J genes are TRBV6-5 and TRBJ2-3; 8 bases agree with TRBD2. CDR1 is MNHEY and CDR2 is SVGAGI in the germline V gene. This CDR3 is built from 14 residues. V was clipped by 6 bases and J by 4 bases; unmatched bases: 6. The CDR3 DNA is TGTGCCAGCAGCCGGACTAGCAAATCAGATACGCAGTATTTT. Encoded protein: CASSRTSKSDTQYF.

This clonotype was picked up a small number of times. The chain carries TRBV6-5 and TRBJ2-7; 8 bases map to TRBD1. Trimming took 2 bases from V and 5 from J; bases not matched to a gene: 8. Per the germline V gene, CDR1 is MNHEY and CDR2 is SVGAGI. The CDR3 length is 15 residues. The CDR3 loop is CASSYRTGTRDEQYF. DNA for the CDR3: TGTGCCAGCAGTTACCGGACAGGGACTCGCGACGAGCAGTACTTC.

This clonotype was found many times. The chain recombines TRBV5-1 with TRBJ1-1; no firm D call. Per germline, CDR1 SGHRS and CDR2 YFSETQ. Trimming took off 4 bases at V and 2 bases at J, with 12 bases between the two ends. The CDR3 has 14 residues. The CDR3 loop is CASSRLASNTEAFF. CDR3 nucleotide sequence: TGCGCCAGCAGCCGATTGGCCAGTAACACTGAAGCTTTCTTT.

There are many counts of this clonotype. This chain connects TRBV18 to TRBJ1-1, with a tentative D call TRBD1 (6 bases). CDR3 length: 13 residues. V was pared by 5 bases and J by 5 bases, with 12 bases between. Germline V lookup: CDR1 KGHSH, CDR2 LQKENI. CDR3: CASSVGAQTEAFF. The CDR3 nucleotides are TGTGCCAGCTCAGTGGGGGCGCAAACTGAAGCTTTCTTT.